The 3 T cell receptor beta chains given below trace back to one sample, sequenced in a study of identical twins. Using its own MiXCR run on the 5' RACE reads, TCRdb lists one record per CDR3 protein. The data hold around 570,000 distinct CDR3 sequences, with nearly 10% observed a single time. These same data were also listed under a study on yellow fever vaccine responses in identical twins.

Sequenced: PBMCs. The receptor source for this set is a woman in her late teens or twenties in good health.

In its sample, this clonotype was seen many times. CDR3 amino acids: CAWSGGAQETQYF. For the CDR3, the DNA is TGTGCCTGGAGTGGAGGGGCCCAGGAGACCCAGTACTTC. The J gene is TRBJ2-5, the V gene TRBV30; tentatively, D is TRBD1 or TRBD2 (5 bases each). The CDR3 runs to 13 residues. V lost 1 base to trimming and J lost 5 bases, with 11 bases between them. Germline lookup yields CDR1 GTSNPN and CDR2 SVGIG (reference sequence).

This clonotype was detected ten times or more. The chain is built from TRBV14 and TRBJ2-7; no firm D call. This CDR3 has 13 residues. Germline V gene data show CDR1 as SGHDN and CDR2 as FVKESK. Trimming cost V 3 bases and J 4 bases, with 10 bases left between them. The CDR3 sequence is CASSQSIGYEQYF. CDR3 DNA sequence: TGTGCCAGCAGCCAGTCGATCGGGTACGAGCAGTACTTC.

Ten or more counts support this clonotype. The rearrangement links TRBV4-1 to TRBJ2-1, with no clear D. Germline CDR1 is MGHRA and CDR2 is YSYEKL. Trimming removed 0 bases at V and 12 bases at J, with 15 bases between. This CDR3 spans 14 amino acids. This CDR3 reads CASSQDPSSIMQFF. CDR3 nucleotides: TGCGCCAGCAGCCAAGATCCCAGCTCGATAATGCAGTTCTTC.